This TCR beta chain was retrieved from a study of T cell changes during pregnancy in multiple sclerosis. TCRdb keeps only in-frame clones here, not all; method: immunoSEQ multiplex PCR. This table has fewer than 60,000 clones, around 90% appearing once. V lost 6 bases and J lost 1; bases outside the gene matches: 8. Looked up from germline, CDR1 is KGHSH and CDR2 is LQKENI. The CDR3 is made up of 15 amino acids. The V call is TRBV18, the J call TRBJ2-5; 7 bases align to TRBD2. The sequence derives from a female donor with multiple sclerosis, enrolled in a pregnancy study. Material: CD8+ T cells from peripheral blood mononuclear cells, obtained after pregnancy. CDR3 in amino acids: CASSPGPSGQETQYF. Here the CDR3 DNA reads TGTGCCAGCTCCCCCGGCCCTAGCGGCCAAGAGACCCAGTACTTC.